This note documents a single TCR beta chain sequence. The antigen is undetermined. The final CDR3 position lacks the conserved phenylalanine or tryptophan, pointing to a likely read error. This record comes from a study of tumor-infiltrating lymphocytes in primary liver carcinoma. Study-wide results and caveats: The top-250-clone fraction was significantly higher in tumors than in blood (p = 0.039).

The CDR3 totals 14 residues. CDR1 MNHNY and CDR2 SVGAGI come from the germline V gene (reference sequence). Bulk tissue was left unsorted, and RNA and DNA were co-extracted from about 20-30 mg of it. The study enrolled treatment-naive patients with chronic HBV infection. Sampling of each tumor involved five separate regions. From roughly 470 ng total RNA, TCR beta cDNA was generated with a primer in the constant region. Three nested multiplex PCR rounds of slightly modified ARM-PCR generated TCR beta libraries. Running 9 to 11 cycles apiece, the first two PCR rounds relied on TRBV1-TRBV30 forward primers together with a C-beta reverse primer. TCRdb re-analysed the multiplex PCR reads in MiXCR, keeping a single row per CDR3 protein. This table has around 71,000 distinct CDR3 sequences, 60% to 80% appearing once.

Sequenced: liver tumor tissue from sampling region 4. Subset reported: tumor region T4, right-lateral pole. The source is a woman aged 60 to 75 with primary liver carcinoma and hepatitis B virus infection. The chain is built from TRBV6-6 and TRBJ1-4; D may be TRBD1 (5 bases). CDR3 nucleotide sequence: TGTACCAGCAGTTACGGGGCGGCGCGTGAAAAACTGTTTCTT. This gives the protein CTSSYGAAREKLFL.